This TCR beta chain derives from a study of technical replicates of blood from a handful of donors. Sequenced by immunoSEQ multiplex PCR; TCRdb stores in-frame clones only, minus some. Of 79,000 or so clones in the sample, roughly 96% were seen once. The CDR3 length is 15 residues. The V and J ends lost 3 bases and 4 bases respectively, with 15 bases between them. Looked up from germline, CDR1 is MNHEY and CDR2 is SVGAGI. The V call is TRBV6-5, the J call TRBJ1-2; D not certain. The TCR sequence derives from a human donor in good health. Sequenced material: T cells isolated from PBMCs. The CDR3 here is CASSYLGEKIYGYTF. The CDR3 bases are TGTGCCAGCAGTTATCTTGGGGAGAAAATCTATGGCTACACCTTC.